One sample yielded the 17 T cell receptor beta chains listed below, sequenced in a study of T cell responses to AZD1222 COVID-19 vaccine. Profiling relied on immunoSEQ multiplex PCR, and the TCRdb table lists in-frame clones only, not all of them. This table holds over 75,000 clones, approximately 89% found once. The material sequenced was peripheral blood, taken on day 0 of AZD1222 vaccination. The source of these receptors is an adult in good health.

The chain uses TRBV4-1 and TRBJ2-3; D ambiguous. Trimming removed 0 bases at V and 6 bases at J, with 7 bases between. This CDR3 has 13 residues. The germline V gene encodes CDR1 MGHRA and CDR2 YSYEKL. In DNA, the CDR3 is TGCGCCAGCAGCCAAGAAGATCCGGATACGCAGTATTTT. It encodes CASSQEDPDTQYF.

The rearrangement uses TRBV28 and TRBJ2-3; 8 bases are a match to TRBD1. The trim removed 6 bases at V and 4 bases at J, leaving 6 bases unmatched. Germline V gives CDR1 MDHEN, CDR2 SYDVKM. The CDR3 is 14 residues long. For the CDR3, the DNA is TGTGCCAGCAGATCCGGGACAGGCGCAGATACGCAGTATTTT. It yields the protein CASRSGTGADTQYF.

The chain uses TRBV3-1 (or the pseudogene TRBV3-2) and TRBJ2-1; 10 bases agree with TRBD2. The germline V gene encodes CDR1 LGHDT and CDR2 YNNKEL (reference sequence). The V segment lost 4 bases and the J segment 6 bases; nucleotides outside the gene matches: 3. The CDR3 length is 14 residues. For the CDR3, the DNA is TGTGCCAGCAGCCCTCGGACTAGCGGCAATGAGCAGTTCTTC. It codes for CASSPRTSGNEQFF.

V is TRBV2 and J is TRBJ1-1, with D possibly TRBD1 on 6 matching bases. Germline lookup yields CDR1 SNHLY and CDR2 FYNNEI. This CDR3 is built from 13 residues. V lost 1 base to trimming and J lost 5 bases, with 8 bases between them. The CDR3 DNA follows: TGTGCCAGCAGTGAAGAAGGGGGGACTGAAGCTTTCTTT. Residues: CASSEEGGTEAFF.

The V call is TRBV7-8, the J call TRBJ1-1; D is unresolved. Looked up from germline, CDR1 is SGHVS and CDR2 is FQNEAQ. The CDR3 has 15 residues. Trimming removed 4 bases from V and 6 bases from J, with 18 bases in between. CDR3 DNA sequence: TGTGCCAGCAGCTCATGGGATCCGAGAAGGCCTGAAGCTTTCTTT. Amino acid sequence: CASSSWDPRRPEAFF. The full variable domain, in which reference TRBV7-8 and TRBJ1-1 provide the parts outside the CDR3, is GAGVSQSPRYKVAKRGQDVALRCDPISGHVSLFWYQQALGQGPEFLTYFQNEAQLDKSGLPSDRFFAERPEGSVSTLKIQRTQQEDSAVYLCASSSWDPRRPEAFFGQGTRLTVV.

The chain employs TRBV7-2 and TRBJ1-1; D unresolved. The CDR3 is 15 amino acids. CDR1 is SGHTA and CDR2 is FQGNSA in the germline V gene. V was pared by 7 bases and J by 1 base, with 16 bases between. In nucleotides, the CDR3 is TGTGCCAGCATCCTTACCCCCAACCCGAACACTGAAGCTTTCTTT. Its protein is CASILTPNPNTEAFF.

The J gene is TRBJ2-3, the V gene TRBV4-2, with TRBD2 matching 7 bases. The CDR3 runs 15 residues. V trimming: 0 bases; J trimming: 0 bases; junction bases outside the gene matches: 0. Germline assignment: CDR1 LGHNA and CDR2 YNFKEQ. The CDR3 sequence is CASSQDSGSTDTQYF. CDR3 bases: TGTGCCAGCAGCCAAGATAGCGGGAGCACAGATACGCAGTATTTT.

The rearrangement links TRBV6-2 or TRBV6-3 to TRBJ1-2; the match to TRBD1 covers 7 bases. CDR1 is MNHEY and CDR2 is SVGEGT in the germline V gene. After removal of 2 bases from V and 6 bases from J, the junction contained 9 bases not matched to a gene. This CDR3 spans 15 amino acids. The DNA of the CDR3 is TGTGCCAGCAGTTACAGGTCAGGGGGAGTGGATGGCTACACCTTC. Translation gives CASSYRSGGVDGYTF.

V usage is TRBV6-1 and J usage is TRBJ2-7; D not certain. The V and J ends lost 1 base and 0 bases respectively, with 7 bases between them. This CDR3 has 14 residues. The germline gives CDR1 MNHNS, CDR2 SASEGT. The CDR3 DNA follows: TGTGCCAGCAGTGAAGGCTACAACTCCTACGAGCAGTACTTC. As protein: CASSEGYNSYEQYF.

This chain joins TRBV7-2 and TRBJ1-1, with a tentative D call TRBD1 (6 bases). Trimming shortened V by 3 bases and J by 4 bases, and 12 bases separated the two germline ends. The CDR3 runs 14 residues. Germline assignment: CDR1 SGHTA and CDR2 FQGNSA. The chain's CDR3 is CASSLGGARTEAFF. The DNA for the CDR3 is TGTGCCAGCAGCTTGGGGGGGGCGCGCACTGAAGCTTTCTTT.

The count of this clone is one. V is TRBV24-1 and J is TRBJ1-1; no clear D. CDR1 and CDR2 from the germline V gene are KGHDR and SFDVKD. Trimming took 3 bases from V and 8 from J, leaving 12 bases between them. This CDR3 has 13 amino acids. The chain's CDR3 is CATSDPANGEAFF. In nucleotides, the CDR3 is TGTGCCACCAGTGATCCAGCGAACGGAGAAGCTTTCTTT.

This sequence joins TRBV19 and TRBJ1-5; 7 positions match TRBD1. V was clipped by 4 bases and J by 4 bases; unmatched bases: 13. Germline loops: CDR1 LNHDA, CDR2 SQIVND (reference sequence). There are 17 residues in the CDR3. In DNA form, the CDR3 reads TGTGCCAGTAGTAAGATATCCCGGGACAGCCGAAATCAGCCCCAGCATTTT. Translation gives CASSKISRDSRNQPQHF.

V is TRBV3-1 (or the pseudogene TRBV3-2) and J is TRBJ2-7, with a weak D call TRBD2 (6 bases). Per the germline V gene, CDR1 is LGHDT and CDR2 is YNNKEL (reference sequence). Trimming took 6 bases from V and 4 from J, leaving 16 bases between them. CDR3 length: 14 residues. The CDR3 is CASSPPGGGYEQYF. The CDR3 DNA reads as TGTGCCAGCAGTCCCCCCGGGGGAGGTTACGAGCAGTACTTC.

V usage is TRBV21-1 and J usage is TRBJ2-2; no check of the table's D call, TRBD2, against the DNA was made. TRBV21-1 corresponds to a pseudogene. The length of the CDR3 is 13 residues. CDR3 amino acids: CASKPGVTGELFF. The DNA of the CDR3 is TGTGCCAGCAAGCCGGGGGTTACCGGGGAGCTGTTTTTT.

The V call is TRBV29-1, the J call TRBJ1-2; D gene unclear. Germline values: CDR1 SQVTM, CDR2 ANQGSEA. The CDR3 totals 13 residues. V was clipped by 4 bases and J by 1 base, with 10 bases between them. CDR3 region: CSVARDNNYGYTF. The CDR3 DNA reads TGCAGCGTTGCTCGAGACAATAACTATGGCTACACCTTC.

The chain couples TRBV27 to TRBJ2-5; unclear D gene. The germline gives CDR1 MNHEY, CDR2 SMNVEV (reference sequence). The CDR3 is 14 amino acids. V lost 5 bases, J lost 0 bases, and 10 bases lay in between. The CDR3 nucleotides read TGTGCCAGCAGTAGCTACGGGTACCAAGAGACCCAGTACTTC. This gives the protein CASSSYGYQETQYF.

CDR3 sequence reads: CASIRYRRISSYEQYF. The CDR3 DNA reads TGCGCCAGCATCAGGTACAGGAGGATAAGCTCCTACGAGCAGTACTTC. The V call is TRBV5-1, the J call TRBJ2-7; D assignment may be TRBD1 or TRBD2 (5 bases each). Trimming pared 6 bases from V and 0 bases from J, leaving 19 bases between. The V gene's germline CDR1 is SGHRS and CDR2 YFSETQ. The CDR3 is 16 amino acids.